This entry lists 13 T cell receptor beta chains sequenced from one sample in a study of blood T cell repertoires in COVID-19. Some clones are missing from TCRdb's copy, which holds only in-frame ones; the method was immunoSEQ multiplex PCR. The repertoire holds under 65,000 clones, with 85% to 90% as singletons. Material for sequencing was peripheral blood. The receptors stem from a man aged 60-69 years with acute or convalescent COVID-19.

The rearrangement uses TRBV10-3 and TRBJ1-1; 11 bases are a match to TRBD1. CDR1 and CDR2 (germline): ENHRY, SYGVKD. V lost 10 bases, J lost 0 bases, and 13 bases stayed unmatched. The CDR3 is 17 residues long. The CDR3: CATGANPGQGVNTEAFF. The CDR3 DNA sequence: TGTGCCACCGGAGCCAACCCGGGACAGGGGGTGAACACTGAAGCTTTCTTT.

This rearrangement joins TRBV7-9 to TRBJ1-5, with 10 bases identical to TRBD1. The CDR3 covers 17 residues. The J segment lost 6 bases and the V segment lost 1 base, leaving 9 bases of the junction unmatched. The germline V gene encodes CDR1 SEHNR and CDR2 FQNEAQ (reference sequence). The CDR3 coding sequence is TGTGCCAGCAGCTTAGACGTTGGGACAGGGGTCCGTCAGCCCCAGCATTTT. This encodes CASSLDVGTGVRQPQHF.

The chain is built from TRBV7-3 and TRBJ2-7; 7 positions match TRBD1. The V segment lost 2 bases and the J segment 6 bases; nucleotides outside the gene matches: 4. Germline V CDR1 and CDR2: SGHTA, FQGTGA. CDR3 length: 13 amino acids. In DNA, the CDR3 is TGTGCCAGCAGCTTACAGACAGGGAGCGAGCAGTACTTC. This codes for CASSLQTGSEQYF.

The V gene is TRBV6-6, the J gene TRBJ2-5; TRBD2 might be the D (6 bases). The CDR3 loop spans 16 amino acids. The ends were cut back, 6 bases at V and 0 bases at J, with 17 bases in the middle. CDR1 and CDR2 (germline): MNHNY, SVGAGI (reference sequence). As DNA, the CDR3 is TGTGCCAGCAGCCACGTTTGGGACTCGGACCAAGAGACCCAGTACTTC. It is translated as CASSHVWDSDQETQYF.

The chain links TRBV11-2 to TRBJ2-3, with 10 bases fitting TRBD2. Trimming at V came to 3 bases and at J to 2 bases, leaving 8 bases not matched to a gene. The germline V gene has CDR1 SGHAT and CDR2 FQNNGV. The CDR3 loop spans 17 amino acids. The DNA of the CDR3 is TGTGCCAGCAGCTTTCTCAGGACTAGCGGCCTCACAGATACGCAGTATTTT. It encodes CASSFLRTSGLTDTQYF.

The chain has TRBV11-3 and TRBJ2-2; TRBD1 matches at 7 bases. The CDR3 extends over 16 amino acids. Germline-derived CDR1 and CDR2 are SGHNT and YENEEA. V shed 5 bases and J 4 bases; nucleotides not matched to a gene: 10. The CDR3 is CASSPRGTASTGELFF. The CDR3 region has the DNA TGTGCCAGCAGCCCTAGAGGGACAGCCTCCACCGGGGAGCTGTTTTTT.

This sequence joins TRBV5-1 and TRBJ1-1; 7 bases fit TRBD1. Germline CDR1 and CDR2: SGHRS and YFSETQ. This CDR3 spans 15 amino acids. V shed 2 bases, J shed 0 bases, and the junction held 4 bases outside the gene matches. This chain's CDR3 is CASSLTGTVNTEAFF. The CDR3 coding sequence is TGCGCCAGCAGCTTAACCGGGACAGTGAACACTGAAGCTTTCTTT.

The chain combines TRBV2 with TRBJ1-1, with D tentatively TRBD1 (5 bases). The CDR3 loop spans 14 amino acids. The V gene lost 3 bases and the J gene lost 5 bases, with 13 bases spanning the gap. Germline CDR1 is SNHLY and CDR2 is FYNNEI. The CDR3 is CASSDTGGGTEAFF. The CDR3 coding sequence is TGTGCCAGCAGTGATACGGGCGGGGGAACTGAAGCTTTCTTT.

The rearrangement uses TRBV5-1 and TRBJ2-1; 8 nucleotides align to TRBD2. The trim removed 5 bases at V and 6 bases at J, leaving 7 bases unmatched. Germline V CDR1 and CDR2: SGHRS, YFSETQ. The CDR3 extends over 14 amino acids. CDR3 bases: TGCGCCAGCAGGGTAGGCGGGGGGTTCAATGAGCAGTTCTTC. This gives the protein CASRVGGGFNEQFF.

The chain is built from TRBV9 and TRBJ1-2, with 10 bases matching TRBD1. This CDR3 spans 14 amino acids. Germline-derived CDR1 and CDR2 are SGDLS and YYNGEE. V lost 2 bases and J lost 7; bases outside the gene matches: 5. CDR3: CASSVADRGPGYTF. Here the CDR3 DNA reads TGTGCCAGCAGCGTCGCTGACAGGGGGCCTGGCTACACCTTC.

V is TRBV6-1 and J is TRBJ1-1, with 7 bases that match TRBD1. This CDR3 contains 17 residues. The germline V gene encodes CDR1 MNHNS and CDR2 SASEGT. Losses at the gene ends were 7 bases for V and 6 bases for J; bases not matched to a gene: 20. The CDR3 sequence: CASNDPGQRLREAEAFF. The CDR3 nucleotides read TGTGCCAGCAATGATCCGGGACAGCGACTTAGAGAGGCTGAAGCTTTCTTT.

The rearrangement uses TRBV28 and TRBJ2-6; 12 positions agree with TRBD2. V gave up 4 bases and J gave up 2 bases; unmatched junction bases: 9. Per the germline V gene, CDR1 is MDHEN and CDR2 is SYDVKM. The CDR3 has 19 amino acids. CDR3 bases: TGTGCCAGCAGTTCCCCCCGACTAGCGGGAGATCCTGGGGCCAACGTCCTGACTTTC. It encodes CASSSPRLAGDPGANVLTF.

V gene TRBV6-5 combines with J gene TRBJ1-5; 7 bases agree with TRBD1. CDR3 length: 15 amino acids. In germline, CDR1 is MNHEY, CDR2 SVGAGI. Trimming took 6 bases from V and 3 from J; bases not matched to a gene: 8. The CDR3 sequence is CASRRDSGYNQPQHF. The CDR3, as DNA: TGTGCCAGCAGGCGGGACAGCGGGTACAATCAGCCCCAGCATTTT.